This is a list of T cell receptor beta chains from one sample in a study of vaccination effects on CD4 cells after COVID-19. Data came from immunoSEQ multiplex PCR; TCRdb stores just in-frame clones and leaves some out. Seen here are about 31,000 clones, 80% observed once, and the top ten hold about 5%. Antigens of these TCRs are unknown. Sequenced here: CD4+ T cells from PBMCs cultured with SARS-CoV-2 spike peptides, sampled after COVID-19 vaccination. These receptors all stem from a human donor who received a COVID-19 vaccine. Some clones in this sample may be carry-over from other donors' samples. Each CDR3 is given with its conserved first and last residue. A D gene is named only where the DNA matches it firmly. Not all rows give a size; the values are once, few, many and, for expanded clones, a class.

>.|.|TRBV4-2|TRBJ2-1
TGTGCCAGCAGCCAAGGGGGCCCTAACAATGAGCAGTTCTTC
CASSQGGPNNEQFF
>.|.|TRBV12-3/TRBV12-4|TRBJ2-3
TGTGCCAGCAGTAGTAGCACAGATACGCAGTATTTT
CASSSSTDTQYF
>.|.|TRBV24-1|TRBJ2-3
TGTGCCACCAGTGATTCCCGACAGCCCACAGATACGCAGTATTTT
CATSDSRQPTDTQYF
>TRBD1|.|TRBV28|TRBJ1-4
TGTGCCAGCAGTCCCACCTGGGACAGGGGCGGTATTTTT
CASSPTWDRGGIF
>.|.|TRBV15|TRBJ1-1
TGTGCCACCAGCCTCAGGCAGGGAGAGACTGAAGCTTTCTTT
CATSLRQGETEAFF
>TRBD2|once|TRBV6-5|TRBJ2-2
TGTGCCAGCAGTTCAGCGGGGGCCCCTAACACCGGGGAGCTGTTTTTT
CASSSAGAPNTGELFF
>TRBD1|.|TRBV4-1|TRBJ2-1
TGCGCCAGCAGCCAAGCGGGACAGCCCGCCGGTGAGCAGTTCTTC
CASSQAGQPAGEQFF
>TRBD2|.|TRBV3-1/TRBV3-2|TRBJ2-3
TGTGCCAGCAGCCATAGCGGGAGGACCTTCACAGATACGCAGTATTTT
CASSHSGRTFTDTQYF
>.|.|TRBV19|TRBJ2-6
TGTGCCAGTAGAGGACAACCGTTCGTAGGCGTCCTGACTTTC
CASRGQPFVGVLTF
>.|few|TRBV7-3|TRBJ2-2
TGTGCCAGCAGCTTTTTCGCTGACTGGGACGGCACCGGGGAGCTGTTTTTT
CASSFFADWDGTGELFF
>.|.|TRBV9|TRBJ2-5
TGTGCCAGCAGCGTAGCTTTAGGGCCGCAAGAGACCCAGTACTTC
CASSVALGPQETQYF
>TRBD1|.|TRBV5-4|TRBJ2-5
TGTGCCAGCAGTCGGATGGGACAGGGGAGGCAGACCCAGTACTTC
CASSRMGQGRQTQYF
>TRBD1|.|TRBV4-3|TRBJ2-2
TGCGCCAGCAGCCAATCGGACAGGCGCACCGGGGAGCTGTTTTTT
CASSQSDRRTGELFF
>.|.|TRBV11-2|TRBJ2-2
TGTGCCAGCAGCCGAGGACTATCCACCGGGGAGCTGTTTTTT
CASSRGLSTGELFF
>.|.|TRBV7-3|TRBJ1-1
TGTGCCAGCAGCTCCTTAGTTATAGGACGGTTGAACACTGAAGCTTTCTTT
CASSSLVIGRLNTEAFF
>TRBD1|few|TRBV9|TRBJ1-2
TGTGCCAGCAGCGTAGGTCCAGGGGGTGTTGGCTACACCTTC
CASSVGPGGVGYTF
>.|.|TRBV6-5|TRBJ1-2
TGTGCCAGCAGCCTCGGGACGGTTAACTATGGCTACACCTTC
CASSLGTVNYGYTF
>TRBD1|once|TRBV6-4|TRBJ1-1
TGTGCCAGCAGTGACTACCCGGGGACAGGGACCCTACCTGAAGCTTTCTTT
CASSDYPGTGTLPEAFF
>.|.|TRBV5-1|TRBJ2-2
TGCGCCAGCATGGCACGCCGTCTCACCGGGGAGCTGTTTTTT
CASMARRLTGELFF
>.|.|TRBV7-7|TRBJ2-1
TGTGCCAGCAGCCGACACACCCCCACGGCGGGGCTACCATCCTACAATGAGCAGTTCTTC
CASSRHTPTAGLPSYNEQFF
>.|.|TRBV30|TRBJ1-1
TGTGCCTGGAGTGTACGACAACGGAACACTGAAGCTTTCTTT
CAWSVRQRNTEAFF
>.|.|TRBV4-3|TRBJ1-4
TGCGCCAGCAGCCAGGGGACCGGGAATAATGAAAAACTGTTTTTT
CASSQGTGNNEKLFF
>TRBD2|.|TRBV24-1|TRBJ2-4
TGTGCCACCAGTGACCCCGGACTAGCGGACATTCAGTACTTC
CATSDPGLADIQYF
>.|.|TRBV4-1|TRBJ2-1
TGCGCCAGCAGCCGTACGGAGTTCTACAATGAGCAGTTCTTC
CASSRTEFYNEQFF
>TRBD1|.|TRBV12-5|TRBJ2-5
TGTGCTAGTGGTTCGCGCCCCGGGACAGACAAAGAGACCCAGTACTTC
CASGSRPGTDKETQYF
>.|.|TRBV5-6|TRBJ2-5
TGTGCCAGCAGCTTTCGGCCGCCGCAAGAGACCCAGTACTTC
CASSFRPPQETQYF
>.|once|TRBV6-2/TRBV6-3|TRBJ1-5
TGTGCCAGCAGTTACACGGGCGGAGGTAGTCAGCCCCAGCATTTT
CASSYTGGGSQPQHF
>TRBD1|.|TRBV30|TRBJ2-2
TGTGCCTTTTTGTACCGGACAGGGGGTCTCACCGGGGAGCTGTTTTTT
CAFLYRTGGLTGELFF
>.|.|TRBV29-1|TRBJ2-3
TGCAGCGTTCAACCCTCGGGGGCACCCACAGATACGCAGTATTTT
CSVQPSGAPTDTQYF
>.|.|TRBV5-5|TRBJ1-1
TGTGCCAGCAGCTTGCATGCGGACACTGAAGCTTTCTTT
CASSLHADTEAFF
>TRBD1|.|TRBV24-1|TRBJ2-1
TGTGCCACCAGTGATTTGGGACAGGGGGCCTACAATGAGCAGTTCTTC
CATSDLGQGAYNEQFF
>.|few|TRBV7-9|TRBJ2-6
TGTGCCAGCAGCTTAGACGGGGTCCGGGTAGGGGCCAACGTCCTGACTTTC
CASSLDGVRVGANVLTF
>TRBD1|.|TRBV5-8|TRBJ1-1
TGTGCCAGCCCCCGGCCCCCGGGACAGGAAAGGAACACTGAAGCTTTCTTT
CASPRPPGQERNTEAFF
>TRBD1|few|TRBV6-5|TRBJ2-1
TGTGCCAGCAGTTACACCGGACAGGGAAGGAGGAATGAGCAGTTCTTC
CASSYTGQGRRNEQFF
>TRBD2|.|TRBV3-1/TRBV3-2|TRBJ2-6
TGTGCCAGCAGCGGCTCTAGCGGGGGGCCTACATACTCTGGGGCCAACGTCCTGACTTTC
CASSGSSGGPTYSGANVLTF
>.|.|TRBV5-1|TRBJ2-5
TGCGCCAGCAAAGGCTCGGCGGACCAAGAGACCCAGTACTTC
CASKGSADQETQYF
>.|.|TRBV2|TRBJ1-5
TGTGCCAGCAAACGATTTGGAAGTCAGCCCCAGCATTTT
CASKRFGSQPQHF
>.|.|TRBV20-1|TRBJ2-2
TGCAGTGCAGGGACCACCGGGGAGCTGTTTTTT
CSAGTTGELFF
>TRBD2|once|TRBV9|TRBJ2-3
TGTGCCAGCAGCGGACCTGCACGGAGCGGGGGGTCAGATACGCAGTATTTT
CASSGPARSGGSDTQYF
>.|.|TRBV18|TRBJ2-5
TGTGCCAGCTCACCAGGGCAGCAAGAGACCCAGTACTTC
CASSPGQQETQYF
>.|medium-sized|TRBV12-3/TRBV12-4|TRBJ1-6
TGTGCCAGCAGTTTAGGGGCGAGGGAGGCCCTCCACTTT
CASSLGAREALHF
>TRBD1|.|TRBV12-5|TRBJ2-3
TGTGCTAGTGGTCCGGGGACAGGGCAACGTAATACGCAGTATTTT
CASGPGTGQRNTQYF